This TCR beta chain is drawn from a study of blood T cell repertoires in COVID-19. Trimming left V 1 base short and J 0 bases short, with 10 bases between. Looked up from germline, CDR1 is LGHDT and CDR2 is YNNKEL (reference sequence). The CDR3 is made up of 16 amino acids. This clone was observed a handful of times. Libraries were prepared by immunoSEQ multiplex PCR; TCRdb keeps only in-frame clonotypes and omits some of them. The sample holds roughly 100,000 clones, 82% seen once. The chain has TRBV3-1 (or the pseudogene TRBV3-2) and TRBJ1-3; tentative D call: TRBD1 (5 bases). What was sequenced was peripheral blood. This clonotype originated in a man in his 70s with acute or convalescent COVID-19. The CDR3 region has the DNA TGTGCCAGCAGCCAAGGACAGCCGAGCTCTGGAAACACCATATATTTT. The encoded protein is CASSQGQPSSGNTIYF.